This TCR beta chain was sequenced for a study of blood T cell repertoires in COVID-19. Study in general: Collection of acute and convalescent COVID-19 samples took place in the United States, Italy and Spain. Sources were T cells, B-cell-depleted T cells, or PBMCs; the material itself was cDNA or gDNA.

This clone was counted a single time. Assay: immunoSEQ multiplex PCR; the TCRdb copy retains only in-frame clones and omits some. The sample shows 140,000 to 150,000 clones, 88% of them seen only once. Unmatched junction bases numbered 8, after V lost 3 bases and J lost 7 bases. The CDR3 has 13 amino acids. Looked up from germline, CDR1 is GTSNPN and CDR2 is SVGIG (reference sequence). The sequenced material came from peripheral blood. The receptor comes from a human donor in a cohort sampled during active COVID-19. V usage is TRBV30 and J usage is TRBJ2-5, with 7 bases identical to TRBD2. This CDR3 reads CAWSARERGTQYF. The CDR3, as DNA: TGTGCCTGGAGCGCACGCGAGCGGGGGACCCAGTACTTC. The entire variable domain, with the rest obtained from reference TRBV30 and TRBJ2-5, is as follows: SQTIHQWPATLVQPVGSPLSLECTVEGTSNPNLYWYRQAAGRGLQLLFYSVGIGQISSEVPQNLSASRPQDRQFILSSKKLLLSDSGFYLCAWSARERGTQYFGPGTRLLVL.